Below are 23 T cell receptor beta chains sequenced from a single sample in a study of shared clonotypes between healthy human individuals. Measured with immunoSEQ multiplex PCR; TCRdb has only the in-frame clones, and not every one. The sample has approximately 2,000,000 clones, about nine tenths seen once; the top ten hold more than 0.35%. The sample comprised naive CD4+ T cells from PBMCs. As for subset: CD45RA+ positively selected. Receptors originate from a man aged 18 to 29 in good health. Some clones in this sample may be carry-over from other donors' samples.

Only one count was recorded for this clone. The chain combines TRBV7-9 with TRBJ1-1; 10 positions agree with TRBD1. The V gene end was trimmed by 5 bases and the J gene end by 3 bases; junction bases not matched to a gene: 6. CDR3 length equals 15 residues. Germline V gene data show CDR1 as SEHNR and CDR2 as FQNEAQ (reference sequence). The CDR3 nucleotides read TGTGCCAGCAGCCAGAGACAGGGGGCCGACACTGAAGCTTTCTTT. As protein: CASSQRQGADTEAFF.

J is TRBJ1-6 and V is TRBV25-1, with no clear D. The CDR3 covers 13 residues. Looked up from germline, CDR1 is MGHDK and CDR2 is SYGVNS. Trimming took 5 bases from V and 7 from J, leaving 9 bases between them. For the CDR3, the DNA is TGTGCCAGCAGTTTACGGTTAAATTCACCCCTCCACTTT. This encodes CASSLRLNSPLHF.

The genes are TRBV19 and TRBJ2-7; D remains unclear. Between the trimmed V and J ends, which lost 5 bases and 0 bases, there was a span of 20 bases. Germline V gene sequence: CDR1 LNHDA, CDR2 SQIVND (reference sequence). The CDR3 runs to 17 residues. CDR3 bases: TGTGCCAGTAGTCTCCGACAAGTCAGCCGCAGCTCCTACGAGCAGTACTTC. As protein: CASSLRQVSRSSYEQYF. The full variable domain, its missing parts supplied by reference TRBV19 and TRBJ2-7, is DGGITQSPKYLFRKEGQNVTLSCEQNLNHDAMYWYRQDPGQGLRLIYYSQIVNDFQKGDIAEGYSVSREKKESFPLTVTSAQKNPTAFYLCASSLRQVSRSSYEQYFGPGTRLTVT.

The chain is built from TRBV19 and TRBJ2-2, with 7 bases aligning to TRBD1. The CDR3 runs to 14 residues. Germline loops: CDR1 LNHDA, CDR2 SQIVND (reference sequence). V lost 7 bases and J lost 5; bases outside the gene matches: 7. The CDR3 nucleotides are TGTGCCAGTACCGAGGGGGCGCTTACCGGGGAGCTGTTTTTT. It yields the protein CASTEGALTGELFF.

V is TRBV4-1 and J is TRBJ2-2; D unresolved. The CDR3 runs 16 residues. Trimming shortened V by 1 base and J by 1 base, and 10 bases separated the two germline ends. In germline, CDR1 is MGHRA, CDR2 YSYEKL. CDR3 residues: CASSQAVGGNTGELFF. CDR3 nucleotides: TGCGCCAGCAGCCAAGCGGTGGGTGGGAACACCGGGGAGCTGTTTTTT.

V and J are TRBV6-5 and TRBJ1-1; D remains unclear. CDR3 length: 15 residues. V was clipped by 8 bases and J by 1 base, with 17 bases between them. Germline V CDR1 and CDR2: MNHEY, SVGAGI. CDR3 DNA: TGTGCCAGCCAAAGGAGGGAGGGAGGGAACACTGAAGCTTTCTTT. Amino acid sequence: CASQRREGGNTEAFF.

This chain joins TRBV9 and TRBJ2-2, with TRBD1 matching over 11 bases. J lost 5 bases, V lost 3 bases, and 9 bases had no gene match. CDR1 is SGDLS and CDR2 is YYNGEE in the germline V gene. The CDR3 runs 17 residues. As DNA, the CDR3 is TGTGCCAGCAGCGCCCCTGGACAGGGGGCGGCGACCGGGGAGCTGTTTTTT. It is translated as CASSAPGQGAATGELFF.

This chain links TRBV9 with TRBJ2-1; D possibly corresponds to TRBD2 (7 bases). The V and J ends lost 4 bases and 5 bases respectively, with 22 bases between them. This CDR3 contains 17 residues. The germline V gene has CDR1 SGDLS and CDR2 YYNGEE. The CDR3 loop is CASSPRLANDRHNEQFF. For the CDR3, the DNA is TGTGCCAGCAGCCCCAGACTAGCCAACGACAGGCACAATGAGCAGTTCTTC.

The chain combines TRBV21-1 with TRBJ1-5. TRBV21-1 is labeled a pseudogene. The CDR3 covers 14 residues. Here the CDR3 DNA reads TGTGCCAGCAGCAAAGCGCTTTATAGGTTGTCCCAGCATTTT. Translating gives CASSKALYRLSQHF.

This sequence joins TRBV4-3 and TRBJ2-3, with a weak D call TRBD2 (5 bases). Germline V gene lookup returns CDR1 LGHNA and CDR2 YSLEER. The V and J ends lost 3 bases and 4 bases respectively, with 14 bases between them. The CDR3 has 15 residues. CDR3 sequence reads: CASSHDNLAPDTQYF. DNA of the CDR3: TGCGCCAGCAGCCACGACAATCTAGCCCCAGATACGCAGTATTTT.

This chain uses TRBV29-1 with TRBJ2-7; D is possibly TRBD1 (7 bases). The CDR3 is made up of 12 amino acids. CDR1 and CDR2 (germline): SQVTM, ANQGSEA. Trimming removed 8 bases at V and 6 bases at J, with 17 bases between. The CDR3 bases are TGCAGCTGCGGCGGGACAGCCCTCGAGCAGTACTTC. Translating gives CSCGGTALEQYF.

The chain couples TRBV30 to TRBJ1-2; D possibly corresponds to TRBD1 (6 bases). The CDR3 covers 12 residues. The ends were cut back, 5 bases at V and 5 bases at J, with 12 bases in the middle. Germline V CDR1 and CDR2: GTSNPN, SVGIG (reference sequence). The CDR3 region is CAWSSGQYGYTF. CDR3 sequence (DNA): TGTGCCTGGTCCAGTGGACAGTATGGCTACACCTTC.

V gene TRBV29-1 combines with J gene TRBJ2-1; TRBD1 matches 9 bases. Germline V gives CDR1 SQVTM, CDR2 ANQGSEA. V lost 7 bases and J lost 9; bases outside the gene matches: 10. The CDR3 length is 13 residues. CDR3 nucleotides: TGCAGCGACCAAAGGACAGGGGATGGTGAGCAGTTCTTC. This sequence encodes CSDQRTGDGEQFF.

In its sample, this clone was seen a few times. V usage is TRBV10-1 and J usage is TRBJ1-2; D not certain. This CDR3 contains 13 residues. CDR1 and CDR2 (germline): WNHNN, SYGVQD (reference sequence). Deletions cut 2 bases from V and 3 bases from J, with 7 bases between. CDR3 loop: CASSESHYYGYTF. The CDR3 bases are TGCGCCAGCAGTGAGAGCCACTACTATGGCTACACCTTC.

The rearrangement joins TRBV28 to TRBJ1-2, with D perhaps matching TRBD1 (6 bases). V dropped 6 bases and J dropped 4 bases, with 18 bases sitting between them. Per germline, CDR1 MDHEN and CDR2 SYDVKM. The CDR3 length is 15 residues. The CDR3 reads CASSAIDRISYGYTF. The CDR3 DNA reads TGTGCCAGCAGCGCGATCGACAGGATCTCCTATGGCTACACCTTC.

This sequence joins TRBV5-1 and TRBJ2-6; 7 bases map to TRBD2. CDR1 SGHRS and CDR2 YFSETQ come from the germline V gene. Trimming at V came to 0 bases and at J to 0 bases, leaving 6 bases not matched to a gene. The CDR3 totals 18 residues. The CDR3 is CASSLALADPSGANVLTF. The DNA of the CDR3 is TGCGCCAGCAGCTTGGCCCTAGCGGACCCCTCTGGGGCCAACGTCCTGACTTTC. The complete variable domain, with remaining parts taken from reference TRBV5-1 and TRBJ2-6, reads KAGVTQTPRYLIKTRGQQVTLSCSPISGHRSVSWYQQTPGQGLQFLFEYFSETQRNKGNFPGRFSGRQFSNSRSEMNVSTLELGDSALYLCASSLALADPSGANVLTFGAGSRLTVL.

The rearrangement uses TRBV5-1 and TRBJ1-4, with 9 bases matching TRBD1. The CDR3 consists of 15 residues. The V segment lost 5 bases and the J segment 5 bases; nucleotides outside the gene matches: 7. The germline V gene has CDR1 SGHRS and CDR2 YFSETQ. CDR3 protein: CASRSTGTGNEKLFF. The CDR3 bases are TGCGCCAGCAGATCCACCGGGACAGGGAATGAAAAACTGTTTTTT.

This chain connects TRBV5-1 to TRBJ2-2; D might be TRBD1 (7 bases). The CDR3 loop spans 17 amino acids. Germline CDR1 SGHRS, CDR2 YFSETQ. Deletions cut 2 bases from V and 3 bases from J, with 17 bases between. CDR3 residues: CASSLGSRRGDTGELFF. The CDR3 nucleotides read TGCGCCAGCAGCTTAGGGAGTCGCAGGGGGGACACCGGGGAGCTGTTTTTT.

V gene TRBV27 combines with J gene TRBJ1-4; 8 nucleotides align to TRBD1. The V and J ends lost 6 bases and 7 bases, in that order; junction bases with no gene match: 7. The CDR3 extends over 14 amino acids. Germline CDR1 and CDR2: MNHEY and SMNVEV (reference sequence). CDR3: CASRRQGFFEKLFF. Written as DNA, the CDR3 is TGTGCCAGCAGGAGACAGGGGTTCTTTGAAAAACTGTTTTTT.

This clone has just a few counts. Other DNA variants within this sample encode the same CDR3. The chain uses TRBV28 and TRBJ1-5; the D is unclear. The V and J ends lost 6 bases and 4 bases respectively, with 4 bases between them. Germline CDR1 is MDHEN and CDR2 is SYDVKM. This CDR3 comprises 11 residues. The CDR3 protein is CASSVNQPQHF. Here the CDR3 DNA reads TGTGCCAGCAGCGTAAATCAGCCCCAGCATTTT.

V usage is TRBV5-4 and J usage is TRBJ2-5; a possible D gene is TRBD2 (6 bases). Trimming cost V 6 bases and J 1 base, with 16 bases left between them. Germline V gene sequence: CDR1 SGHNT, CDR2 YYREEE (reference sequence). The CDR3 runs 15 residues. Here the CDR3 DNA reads TGTGCCAGCACCCCCAAGGAGGGTACCCAAGAGACCCAGTACTTC. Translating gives CASTPKEGTQETQYF.

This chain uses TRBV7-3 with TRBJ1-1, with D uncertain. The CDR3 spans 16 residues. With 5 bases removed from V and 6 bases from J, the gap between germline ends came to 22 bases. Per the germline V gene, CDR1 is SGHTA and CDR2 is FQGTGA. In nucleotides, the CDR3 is TGTGCCAGCAGCCCCCGGGCCGTGGGTTTGTGGCCTGAAGCTTTCTTT. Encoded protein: CASSPRAVGLWPEAFF.

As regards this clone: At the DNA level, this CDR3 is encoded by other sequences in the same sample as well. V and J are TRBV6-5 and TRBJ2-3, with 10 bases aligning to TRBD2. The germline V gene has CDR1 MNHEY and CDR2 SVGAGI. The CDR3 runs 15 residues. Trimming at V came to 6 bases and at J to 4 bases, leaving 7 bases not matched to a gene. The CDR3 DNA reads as TGTGCCAGCAGCCCCCTAGCGGGAGCTTCAGATACGCAGTATTTT. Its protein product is CASSPLAGASDTQYF.